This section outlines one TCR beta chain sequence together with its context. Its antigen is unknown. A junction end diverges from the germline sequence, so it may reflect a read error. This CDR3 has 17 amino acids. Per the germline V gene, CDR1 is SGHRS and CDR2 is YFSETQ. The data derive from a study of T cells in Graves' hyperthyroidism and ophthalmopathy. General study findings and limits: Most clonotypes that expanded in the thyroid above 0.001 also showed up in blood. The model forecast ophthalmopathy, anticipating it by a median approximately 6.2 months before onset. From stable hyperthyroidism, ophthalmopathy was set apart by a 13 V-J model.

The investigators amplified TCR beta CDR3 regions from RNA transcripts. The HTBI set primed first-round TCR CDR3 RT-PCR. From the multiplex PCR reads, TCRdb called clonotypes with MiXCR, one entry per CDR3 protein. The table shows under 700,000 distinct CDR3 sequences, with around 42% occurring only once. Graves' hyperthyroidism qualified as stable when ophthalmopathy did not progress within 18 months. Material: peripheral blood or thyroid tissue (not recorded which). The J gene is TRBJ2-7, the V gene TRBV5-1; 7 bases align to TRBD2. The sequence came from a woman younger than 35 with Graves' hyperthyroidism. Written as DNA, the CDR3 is TGTGCCAGCAGCTTGGCCGCGGTTTCTAGCGGAAATTACGAGCAGTACTTC. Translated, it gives CASSLAAVSSGNYEQYF.